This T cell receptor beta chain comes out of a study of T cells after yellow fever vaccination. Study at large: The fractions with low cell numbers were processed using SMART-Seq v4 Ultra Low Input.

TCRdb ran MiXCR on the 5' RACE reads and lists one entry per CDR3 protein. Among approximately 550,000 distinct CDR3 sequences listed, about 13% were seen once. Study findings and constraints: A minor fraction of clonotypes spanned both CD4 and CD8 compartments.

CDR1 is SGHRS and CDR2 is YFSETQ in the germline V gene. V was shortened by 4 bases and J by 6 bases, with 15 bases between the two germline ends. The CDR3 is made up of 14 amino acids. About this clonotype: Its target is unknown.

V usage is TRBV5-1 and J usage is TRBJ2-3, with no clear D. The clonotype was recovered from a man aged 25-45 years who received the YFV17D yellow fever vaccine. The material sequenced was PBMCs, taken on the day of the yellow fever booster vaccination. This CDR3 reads CASSLYSPADTQYF. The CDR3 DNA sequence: TGCGCCAGCAGCCTATATTCCCCGGCGGATACGCAGTATTTT.